This T cell receptor beta chain came from a study of T cells in Graves' hyperthyroidism and ophthalmopathy (dated by TCRdb to between 2018 and 2020). Regarding the complete study: Peripheral blood samples were taken at the time of initial diagnosis, prior to any treatment. After blood sampling, hyperthyroidism patients were treated with methimazole at a starting dose of 30 mg daily, and ophthalmopathy patients were treated with high-dose intravenous methylprednisolone. Thyroid tissue and blood T-cell repertoires from roughly six Graves' hyperthyroidism patients were also compared in the study. Prospective prediction of ophthalmopathy was tested in an independent validation cohort consisting of some 18 hyperthyroidism patients and 15 or so patients who later progressed to ophthalmopathy. For training and testing, the 100 patients in the discovery cohort were randomly divided in a 7:3 ratio. The paper describes TCR Vbeta CDR3 sequencing of roughly 130 peripheral blood samples, made up of roughly 40 ophthalmopathy patients, 70 to 75 hyperthyroidism patients and some 17 progressor patients. TCR V-J signatures able to tell the groups apart were searched for in a discovery cohort of 90 to 100 patients, of whom more than 40 had Graves' ophthalmopathy and about 55 had stable Graves' hyperthyroidism. Study-level results and caveats: In cross-validation, a model built on a 13 V-J signature told ophthalmopathy apart from stable hyperthyroidism with approximately 90% sensitivity and approximately 81% specificity, and in testing the same model reached 80%/75%. Most expanded thyroid clonotypes (frequency above 0.001) were also detected in blood, suggesting blood repertoires may reflect thyroid immune responses. In validation, progression to ophthalmopathy was predicted by the model with about 70% sensitivity and just over 72% specificity, a median of approximately 6.5 months before onset. No statistical method was used to set the sample size in advance, and investigators knew the group allocation.

As regards this clonotype: Its specific antigen is unknown. One base away there is no much larger clone; base qualities are not given.

TCR beta CDR3 regions were amplified from RNA transcripts. A first-round RT-PCR of the TCR CDR3 used the HTBI primer set with the Qiagen OneStep RT-PCR kit. The libraries were constructed in a second round of multiplex PCR and then size-selected and purified. The libraries were sequenced on an Illumina HiSeq2000 using paired-end 100 bp reads. In the source study's methods: SOAPnuke was used to process the raw data, removing reads that contained adapters or uncalled bases, had a mean Phred below 15, or lacked an exact match to the constant primer or identifier. High-quality paired reads were merged with COPE v1.2.5, and unique nucleotide sequences were defined as clonotypes. MiTCR v1.1 was used to align clonotypes to the IMGT TRBV, TRBD and TRBJ reference segments. The analysis was restricted to V-J combinations with a frequency above 0.0001, which together covered just over 98% of the repertoires. A TCS score was defined as the ratio of F50 (clonal expansion) to E x V (chaos), with BLOSUM62-based TCRdist applied between CDR3 peptides within each V-J. Welch's t-statistics and random forest reduced approximately 520 V-J features to some 14, which were used in a naive Bayes classifier (R e1071). TCRdb ran its own pipeline on the public reads, namely fastp trimming at Q25 and MiXCR clone calling, and kept in-frame beta chains. Each record represents a unique CDR3 protein, reported with the most common genes and DNA among its rows. What appears here as the V and J calls and clone size reflects TCRdb's work, not the paper's. This sample holds 500,000 to 550,000 distinct CDR3 sequences; just under 20% were observed only once. The ten largest clones represent 47% of the sample.

Moderately to severely active disease, a Clinical Activity Score of at least 3, a NOSPECS grade of at least 4, and a duration under 3 months were present in ophthalmopathy patients. The study excluded patients with uncontrolled infections, other autoimmune diseases, pregnancy or lactation. Clinical symptoms, serum thyroxine and TRAb, thyroid ultrasound, and orbital computed tomography formed the basis for the diagnoses. Ficoll-Paque density gradient centrifugation was used to isolate PBMCs from under 11 ml of fresh peripheral blood. Total RNA was extracted with Trizol reagent, and quality was checked on an Agilent 2100 Bioanalyzer. The material sequenced was blood. The receptor's source is a man aged 35-49 years with Graves' ophthalmopathy.

In nucleotide form, the sequence is TGCGCCAGCAGCCAGGATAGCGGGGTGGATACGCAGTATTTT. This codes for CASSQDSGVDTQYF. The rearranged segments are TRBV4-1 and TRBJ2-3; 8 junctional bases match TRBD2. V trim: 3 bases; J trim: 6 bases; unmatched bases: 5. The CDR3 contains 14 residues, cysteine and phenylalanine counted. The read is trimmed to its CDR3 DNA, 42 bases read in frame from base 1. Per the germline V gene, MGHRA is the CDR1 and YSYEKL is the CDR2.